This T cell receptor beta chain was sequenced in a study of Graves' ophthalmopathy and Graves' hyperthyroidism (dated by TCRdb to 2016 to 2018). Regarding the complete study: Peripheral blood was collected at initial diagnosis, prior to any treatment. TCR beta repertoire signatures were used to distinguish Graves' ophthalmopathy from Graves' hyperthyroidism and to predict progression to ophthalmopathy. In total, approximately 130 blood samples were TCR-sequenced: approximately 42 ophthalmopathy, some 75 hyperthyroidism and about 17 hyperthyroidism-to-ophthalmopathy patients. To explore V-J signatures that separate ophthalmopathy from hyperthyroidism, a discovery set of about a hundred patients was enrolled, consisting of 40 to 45 with ophthalmopathy and some 56 with stable hyperthyroidism. An independent validation cohort comprised about 20 hyperthyroidism patients and about 16 patients who later progressed from hyperthyroidism to ophthalmopathy. T-cell repertoires of thyroid tissue and blood were compared in over five hyperthyroidism patients. Following sample collection, hyperthyroidism patients were given methimazole at a starting dose of 30 mg daily, and ophthalmopathy patients were given high-dose intravenous methylprednisolone. General findings and caveats noted by the study authors: In cross-validation, the 13-signature model distinguished ophthalmopathy from stable hyperthyroidism with just over 85% sensitivity and about 81% specificity, while in the test set the corresponding values were roughly 80% and 75%. In validation, the model predicted ophthalmopathy progression with less than 71% sensitivity and roughly 78% specificity; 12 predicted patients were CT-confirmed with GO in a median of 6.5 months. Sample size was not predetermined statistically, and investigators were not blinded to group allocation. Among expanded thyroid clonotypes with frequency above 0.001, most also showed up in blood, which suggests that blood repertoires may reflect the thyroid immune response.

Ophthalmopathy patients had moderately to severely active disease, Clinical Activity Score of at least 3, NOSPECS grade of at least 4, and disease duration under 3 months. Patients with other autoimmune diseases, uncontrolled infections, pregnancy or lactation were excluded from the study. Clinical symptoms, serum thyroxine, TRAb, thyroid ultrasound and orbital computed tomography were used for diagnosis. Ficoll-Paque density gradient centrifugation was used to isolate PBMCs from around 9.1 ml of fresh peripheral blood. Total RNA was extracted using Trizol reagent, and RNA quality was checked on an Agilent 2100 Bioanalyzer. Remarks on this clonotype: Its antigen is currently not known. Per-base quality was not reported, and no clone a single base away is much larger than it.

TCR beta CDR3 regions were amplified from RNA transcripts for repertoire sequencing. The first round of RT-PCR was done with HTBI primers and the Qiagen OneStep RT-PCR kit, and was followed by a second round of multiplex PCR, then size selection and purification. Sequencing of the libraries was carried out on an Illumina HiSeq2000 in paired-end mode with 100 bp reads. The authors' pipeline ran thus. SOAPnuke was used to process the reads, throwing out any read that had adapters, had uncalled bases, had a mean Phred below 15, or lacked an exact constant-primer or identifier match. COPE v1.2.5 was used to merge the high-quality paired reads. Clonotypes were defined as unique nucleotide sequences and were aligned to IMGT TRB V, D and J references using MiTCR v1.1. The analysis was limited to V-J combinations with a frequency above 0.0001, which together covered approximately 99% of the repertoires. For each V-J combination, a TCR clonal expansion and chaos score was defined as F50 clonal expansion divided by the chaos observed in the TCRdist matrix. Welch's t-statistics and random forest were used to narrow the features down to approximately twelve V-J combinations, which were then fed into a naive Bayes classifier. The Morisita-Horn index was used to measure how similar the thyroid and blood repertoires were. TCRdb reprocessed the public reads (quality trimming at Q25 with fastp, clone calling with MiXCR) and kept in-frame beta chains. Rows with a matching CDR3 protein are joined into one entry that keeps the most common DNA and genes. It is TCRdb's table, rather than the study itself, that gives the V and J calls and clone size. The sample records 300,000 or so distinct CDR3 sequences, 15% to 20% of which are singletons. The top ten clones comprise around an eighth of the sample.

The TCR sequence derives from an adult man with Graves' ophthalmopathy. The sequenced sample was peripheral blood.

The CDR3 loop reads CSGGINGVQETQYF. The nucleotides read TGCAGCGGGGGGATTAACGGAGTTCAAGAGACCCAGTACTTC. The chain is encoded by TRBV29-1 joined to TRBJ2-5; the D gene assignment is perhaps TRBD1 or TRBD2, with each matching 5 bases. The CDR3 spans 14 residues, from the cysteine through the phenylalanine. Only CDR3 DNA remains: 42 bases, in frame from the first base. V is clipped by 7 bases and J by 2 bases, and the sequence between their germline boundaries is 17 bases long. The germline V gene encodes CDR1 SQVTM and CDR2 ANQGSEA.